One and the same sample provided the 26 T cell receptor beta chains below, sequenced in a study of T-cell memory formation after mild COVID-19. TCRdb re-analysed the 5' RACE reads in MiXCR, keeping a single row per CDR3 protein. The sample records 500,000 to 650,000 distinct CDR3 sequences, roughly a fifth being singletons. The sequenced material came from PBMCs or a T cell subset sorted from them (not recorded which). These receptors originate from an adult woman who had mild COVID-19 (a few samples of this study predate the infection). Cell type and time point are not known.

The genes are TRBV6-6 and TRBJ2-6, with D possibly being TRBD2 (6 bases). CDR3 length: 13 amino acids. Germline values: CDR1 MNHNY, CDR2 SVGAGI (reference sequence). V lost 10 bases and J 2 bases, leaving 9 bases between the germline ends. The CDR3 sequence is CATRGAGANVLTF. The CDR3 coding sequence is TGTGCCACCCGCGGGGCTGGGGCCAACGTCCTGACTTTC.

V and J are TRBV6-2 or TRBV6-3 and TRBJ2-1; D perhaps matches TRBD2 (6 bases). This CDR3 is built from 15 residues. Trimming removed 5 bases from V and 4 bases from J, with 15 bases in between. In germline, CDR1 is MNHEY, CDR2 SVGEGT. The CDR3 nucleotides read TGTGCCAGCAGTGGACGGGGGAAGAGTTACAATGAGCAGTTCTTC. Protein product: CASSGRGKSYNEQFF.

The chain combines TRBV5-1 with TRBJ2-1, with TRBD2 matching 10 bases. Germline CDR1 is SGHRS and CDR2 is YFSETQ. J lost 5 bases, V lost 3 bases, and 8 bases had no gene match. The CDR3 contains 16 residues. CDR3 sequence: CASSSKSGGDHNEQFF. CDR3 nucleotides: TGCGCCAGCAGCTCCAAGAGCGGGGGGGACCACAATGAGCAGTTCTTC. The whole variable domain, remainder taken from reference TRBV5-1 and TRBJ2-1, is KAGVTQTPRYLIKTRGQQVTLSCSPISGHRSVSWYQQTPGQGLQFLFEYFSETQRNKGNFPGRFSGRQFSNSRSEMNVSTLELGDSALYLCASSSKSGGDHNEQFFGPGTRLTVL.

The chain links TRBV27 to TRBJ2-2; no clear D. CDR1 and CDR2 (germline): MNHEY, SMNVEV (reference sequence). V lost 5 bases and J 3 bases, leaving 13 bases between the germline ends. This CDR3 has 15 amino acids. The CDR3 spells CASSPSLRDTGELFF. CDR3 nucleotides: TGTGCCAGCAGTCCGAGTCTACGGGACACCGGGGAGCTGTTTTTT.

Here the CDR3 reads CASSTGGEQPQHF. CDR3 sequence (DNA): TGTGCCAGCAGCACCGGGGGGGAACAGCCCCAGCATTTT. The rearrangement joins TRBV12-3 or TRBV12-4 to TRBJ1-5, with a tentative D call TRBD1 (5 bases). This CDR3 is 13 amino acids long. Trimming pared 6 bases from V and 7 bases from J, leaving 13 bases between.

The CDR3 is CASSYLLRVGETQYF. In DNA form, the CDR3 reads TGTGCCAGCAGTTACCTTCTTCGAGTTGGAGAGACCCAGTACTTC. V gene TRBV6-5 combines with J gene TRBJ2-5; D gene uncertain. The V and J ends lost 2 bases and 4 bases respectively, with 14 bases between them. CDR3 length equals 15 residues. Germline CDR1 MNHEY, CDR2 SVGAGI.

V and J are TRBV29-1 and TRBJ1-2; no reliable D call. V was shortened by 2 bases and J by 1 base, with 11 bases between the two germline ends. Germline CDR1 SQVTM, CDR2 ANQGSEA. The CDR3 totals 14 residues. DNA for the CDR3: TGCAGCGTTGAATTGTGGGGTCTTAACTATGGCTACACCTTC. This gives the protein CSVELWGLNYGYTF.

Note on this clonotype: A read error may produce the germline difference seen at one junction end. V and J are TRBV28 and TRBJ2-1; the D call may be TRBD1 or TRBD2 (5 bases each). The CDR3 has 13 amino acids. Germline-derived CDR1 and CDR2 are MDHEN and SYDVKM. CDR3 in amino acids: CAGRDRSYNEQFF. Written as DNA, the CDR3 is TGTGCCGGCAGGGACCGATCCTACAATGAGCAGTTCTTC.

The J gene is TRBJ2-4, the V gene TRBV12-3 or TRBV12-4, with D unclear. The germline V and J ends were trimmed by 4 bases and 7 bases, with 5 bases remaining between them. This CDR3 has 11 residues. CDR3 nucleotide sequence: TGTGCCAGCAGTTCCGAGAACATTCAGTACTTC. The encoded protein is CASSSENIQYF.

This chain uses TRBV18 with TRBJ1-1, with a possible D match to TRBD1 (5 bases). CDR3 length: 15 residues. V lost 5 bases, J lost 0 bases, and 13 bases lay in between. Germline lookup yields CDR1 KGHSH and CDR2 LQKENI. The CDR3 spells CASSTTGTVNTEAFF. Written as DNA, the CDR3 is TGTGCCAGCTCAACTACCGGGACGGTGAACACTGAAGCTTTCTTT.

The chain uses TRBV18 and TRBJ2-5; 7 bases match TRBD1. The V gene end was trimmed by 3 bases and the J gene end by 5 bases; junction bases not matched to a gene: 9. The V gene's germline CDR1 is KGHSH and CDR2 LQKENI. The CDR3 length is 15 residues. The CDR3 here is CASSPLTGTPETQYF. DNA of the CDR3: TGTGCCAGCTCACCTCTGACAGGGACCCCGGAGACCCAGTACTTC.

This clonotype was detected only a few times. The J gene is TRBJ1-5, the V gene TRBV28, with D possibly being TRBD1 (5 bases). Germline V gene sequence: CDR1 MDHEN, CDR2 SYDVKM. The CDR3 runs 16 residues. V was clipped by 6 bases and J by 0 bases, with 15 bases between them. The CDR3, as DNA: TGTGCCAGCAGGCCCCGGGACGGCTATAGCAATCAGCCCCAGCATTTT. This translates into CASRPRDGYSNQPQHF.

This clonotype was counted between two and nine times. The chain uses TRBV6-5 and TRBJ2-1, with 7 nucleotides matching TRBD2. Trimming removed 6 bases from V and 5 bases from J; junction bases left unmatched: 7. The germline CDR1 and CDR2 sequences are MNHEY and SVGAGI. This CDR3 comprises 14 residues. The CDR3 region has the DNA TGTGCCAGCAGGGACGTAGCGGGTCACAATGAGCAGTTCTTC. It encodes CASRDVAGHNEQFF.

This clonotype was counted only a few times. The chain is built from TRBV3-1 and TRBJ1-1, with 7 nucleotides matching TRBD1. After removal of 4 bases from V and 7 bases from J, the junction contained 12 bases not matched to a gene. Germline-derived CDR1 and CDR2 are LGHDT and YNNKEL (reference sequence). The CDR3 loop spans 15 amino acids. CDR3 in DNA: TGTGCCAGCAGCCCCGGGGGAGGGGGCTCGGTTGAAGCTTTCTTT. It codes for CASSPGGGGSVEAFF.

The chain carries TRBV13 and TRBJ2-3, with 10 bases identical to TRBD2. The length of the CDR3 is 16 residues. V was clipped by 3 bases and J by 1 base; unmatched bases: 4. Germline assignment: CDR1 PRHDT and CDR2 FYEKMQ (reference sequence). The CDR3 region is CASSFFLAGGTDTQYF. In DNA form, the CDR3 reads TGTGCCAGCAGCTTCTTCCTAGCGGGGGGCACAGATACGCAGTATTTT.

The chain is built from TRBV20-1 and TRBJ2-7; tentative D call: TRBD2 (5 bases). Trimming shortened V by 3 bases and J by 5 bases, and 5 bases separated the two germline ends. Germline V gives CDR1 DFQATT, CDR2 SNEGSKA (reference sequence). The CDR3 has 10 residues. The CDR3 nucleotides are TGCAGTGCTAGGAGGGACGAGCAGTACTTC. Amino acids: CSARRDEQYF.

This clonotype was picked up a small number of times. J is TRBJ2-1 and V is TRBV6-5, with TRBD2 matching 10 bases. V dropped 1 base and J dropped 9; count of bases not matched to a gene: 6. Germline V gene sequence: CDR1 MNHEY, CDR2 SVGAGI. The CDR3 spans 15 residues. The CDR3, as DNA: TGTGCCAGCAGTTACTTCAGCGGGGGGGCGGGTGAGCAGTTCTTC. It encodes CASSYFSGGAGEQFF.

This clonotype was recorded a few times. The chain recombines TRBV19 with TRBJ2-1; no reliable D call. The CDR3 consists of 14 residues. Trimming took 2 bases from V and 6 from J, leaving 11 bases between them. CDR1 and CDR2 from the germline V gene are LNHDA and SQIVND (reference sequence). CDR3 coding DNA: TGTGCCAGTAGTATAACAAGCGACCGCAATGAGCAGTTCTTC. Protein sequence: CASSITSDRNEQFF.

This clonotype was found a few times. The chain uses TRBV20-1 and TRBJ1-5; perhaps TRBD1 as D (6 bases). V dropped 0 bases and J dropped 7 bases, with 13 bases sitting between them. Germline loops: CDR1 DFQATT, CDR2 SNEGSKA (reference sequence). The CDR3 sequence is 14 residues long. This CDR3 reads CSAREPIGGQPQHF. The CDR3 DNA follows: TGCAGTGCTAGAGAGCCCATAGGGGGACAGCCCCAGCATTTT.

The V and J genes are TRBV29-1 and TRBJ2-6; D is perhaps TRBD1 (7 bases). This CDR3 comprises 16 residues. The germline gives CDR1 SQVTM, CDR2 ANQGSEA. The ends were cut back, 6 bases at V and 0 bases at J, with 15 bases in the middle. The CDR3 DNA follows: TGCAGCGTGGGGGGACAGACCCCCTCTGGGGCCAACGTCCTGACTTTC. It codes for CSVGGQTPSGANVLTF.

Ten or more counts support this clonotype. An end of the junction differs from the germline gene, which may be a read error. The CDR3: CASSLGAMNTEAFF. The CDR3, as DNA: TGTGCCAGCAGCTTAGGGGCCATGAACACTGAAGCTTTCTTT. The rearrangement joins TRBV4-3 to TRBJ1-1; D possibly corresponds to TRBD1 (5 bases). The CDR3 contains 14 residues. Germline V gene sequence: CDR1 LGHNA, CDR2 YSLEER.

This clonotype has at least ten counts. The genes are TRBV15 and TRBJ1-1, with 7 bases identical to TRBD1. The CDR3 runs to 16 residues. Germline-derived CDR1 and CDR2 are LNHNV and YYDKDF (reference sequence). Losses at the gene ends were 0 bases for V and 5 bases for J; bases not matched to a gene: 9. The CDR3 nucleotides are TGTGCCACCAGCAGAGATATGACAGGGAGTCGGACTGAAGCTTTCTTT. Translating gives CATSRDMTGSRTEAFF.

CDR3 loop: CASSRYRGNFGYTF. For the CDR3, the DNA is TGTGCCAGCAGCCGTTACAGGGGGAATTTTGGCTACACCTTC. V gene TRBV3-1 combines with J gene TRBJ1-2; TRBD1 agrees at 8 bases. Trimming cost V 4 bases and J 7 bases; bases outside gene matches: 8. This CDR3 is built from 14 residues. Germline CDR1 is LGHDT and CDR2 is YNNKEL (reference sequence). Supplemented by reference TRBV3-1 and TRBJ1-2, the full variable domain reads DTAVSQTPKYLVTQMGNDKSIKCEQNLGHDTMYWYKQDSKKFLKIMFSYNNKELIINETVPNRFSPKSPDKAHLNLHINSLELGDSAVYFCASSRYRGNFGYTFGSGTRLTVV.

This clonotype was seen a handful of times. The junction departs from germline at one end; a sequencing error may be responsible. The V gene is TRBV7-8, the J gene TRBJ1-5, with 7 nucleotides matching TRBD1. The germline gives CDR1 SGHVS, CDR2 FQNEAQ. The CDR3 loop spans 15 amino acids. CDR3 loop: CASSPIRGANPPQHF. The CDR3 DNA follows: TGTGCCAGCAGCCCAATCAGGGGGGCGAATCCGCCCCAGCATTTT. Complete variable domain (other parts from reference TRBV7-8 and TRBJ1-5): GAGVSQSPRYKVAKRGQDVALRCDPISGHVSLFWYQQALGQGPEFLTYFQNEAQLDKSGLPSDRFFAERPEGSVSTLKIQRTQQEDSAVYLCASSPIRGANPPQHFGDGTRLSIL.

This clonotype was picked up a small number of times. The chain combines TRBV6-6 with TRBJ2-3, with D perhaps TRBD1 or TRBD2 (6 bases each). V was cut by 6 bases and J by 2 bases, with 18 bases left in between. This CDR3 comprises 16 residues. Germline CDR1 MNHNY, CDR2 SVGAGI (reference sequence). The CDR3 reads CASSSRNRGVTDTQYF. The CDR3 DNA is TGTGCCAGCAGCTCCCGGAATAGGGGGGTCACAGATACGCAGTATTTT.

This clonotype occurred a few times. V usage is TRBV4-3 and J usage is TRBJ2-7, with no clear D. Deletions cut 1 base from V and 0 bases from J, with 10 bases between. CDR1 and CDR2 from the germline V gene are LGHNA and YSLEER. The length of the CDR3 is 15 residues. Written as DNA, the CDR3 is TGCGCCAGCAGCCAAGTCTGGGCTATCTCCTACGAGCAGTACTTC. Amino acid sequence: CASSQVWAISYEQYF.